Listed below are T cell receptor beta chains from one sample, sequenced in a study of multiple sclerosis patients with progressive multifocal leukoencephalopathy. Sequencing used immunoSEQ multiplex PCR; TCRdb keeps in-frame clones, though not all of them. The sample records around 32,000 clones, 85% to 95% being singletons. The sample taken for sequencing was PBMCs. The source is a young man with multiple sclerosis. The CDR3 runs from the conserved cysteine through the conserved F or W.

j_gene	v_gene	CDR3aa
TRBJ2-7	TRBV23-1	CAGGVRDTHYEQYF
TRBJ2-6	TRBV6-1	CASRREAGANVLTF
TRBJ1-2	TRBV11-2	CASSWTGYYGYTF
TRBJ2-1	TRBV19	CASSIQTNEQFF
TRBJ2-7	TRBV5-4	CASNIFGRNSYEQYF
TRBJ1-2	TRBV6-5	CASSENSPYGYTF
TRBJ1-2	TRBV9	CASSVGNSGGGGYTF
TRBJ2-1	TRBV19	CAVRDYLFDEQFF
TRBJ2-1	TRBV19	CASSIEPLWSRYEQFF
TRBJ2-5	TRBV19	CASSIDPGWAGLQETQYF
TRBJ2-1	TRBV29-1	CSGLRTSGSYNEQFF
TRBJ1-4	TRBV30	CAGETGQGGEKLFF
TRBJ2-5	TRBV7-2	CASSLGQGAREETQYF
TRBJ1-2	TRBV25-1	CASSVGRANYGYTF
TRBJ1-1	TRBV5-4	CASTLFDNTEAFF
TRBJ2-1	TRBV27	CASTTGTSVKDEQFF
TRBJ1-2	TRBV19	CASSPQGAGYGYTF